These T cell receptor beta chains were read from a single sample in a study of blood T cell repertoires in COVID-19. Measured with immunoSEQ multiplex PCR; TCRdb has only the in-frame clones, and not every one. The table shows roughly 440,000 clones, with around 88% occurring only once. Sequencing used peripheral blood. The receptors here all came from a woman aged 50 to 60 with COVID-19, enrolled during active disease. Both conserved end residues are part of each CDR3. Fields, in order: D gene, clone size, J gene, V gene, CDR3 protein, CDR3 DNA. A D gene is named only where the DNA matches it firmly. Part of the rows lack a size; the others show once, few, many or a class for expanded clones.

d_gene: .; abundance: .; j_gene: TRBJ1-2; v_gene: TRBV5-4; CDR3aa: CASSPEGGATGYTF; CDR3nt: TGTGCCAGCAGCCCCGAGGGGGGGGCCACGGGCTACACCTTC
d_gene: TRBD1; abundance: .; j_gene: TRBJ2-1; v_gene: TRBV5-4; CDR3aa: CASRVRGGDEQFF; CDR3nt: TGTGCCAGCAGGGTCCGAGGGGGCGATGAGCAGTTCTTC
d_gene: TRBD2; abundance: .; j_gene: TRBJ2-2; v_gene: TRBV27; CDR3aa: CASTGTSGGPGGELFF; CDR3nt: TGTGCCAGCACCGGGACTAGCGGGGGCCCCGGGGGGGAGCTGTTTTTT
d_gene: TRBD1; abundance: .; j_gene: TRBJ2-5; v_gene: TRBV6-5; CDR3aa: CASRQDRQETQYF; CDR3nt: TGTGCCAGCAGACAGGACAGGCAAGAGACCCAGTACTTC
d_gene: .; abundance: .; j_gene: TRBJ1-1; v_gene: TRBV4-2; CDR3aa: CASSQEGGNTEAFF; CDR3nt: TGTGCCAGCAGCCAAGAAGGCGGAAACACTGAAGCTTTCTTT
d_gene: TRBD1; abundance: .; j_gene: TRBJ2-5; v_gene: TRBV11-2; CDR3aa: CASSPDRDQETQYF; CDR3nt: TGTGCCAGCAGCCCCGACAGGGACCAAGAGACCCAGTACTTC
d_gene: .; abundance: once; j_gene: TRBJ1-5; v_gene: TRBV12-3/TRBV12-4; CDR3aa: CASRVWRDQPQHF; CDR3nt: TGTGCCAGCAGAGTGTGGAGGGATCAGCCCCAGCATTTT
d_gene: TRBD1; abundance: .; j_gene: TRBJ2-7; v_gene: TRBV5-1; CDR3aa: CASSGTGEGYEQYF; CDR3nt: TGCGCCAGCAGTGGGACAGGGGAAGGCTACGAGCAGTACTTC
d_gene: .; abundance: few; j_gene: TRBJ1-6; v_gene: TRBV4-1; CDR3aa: CASSHFQAGIINSPLHF; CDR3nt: TGCGCCAGCAGCCACTTCCAGGCGGGAATAATTAATTCACCCCTCCACTTT
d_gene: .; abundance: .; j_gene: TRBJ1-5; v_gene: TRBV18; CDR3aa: CASSLLDSSNQPQHF; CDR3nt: TGTGCCAGCTCTCTCCTGGACAGTAGCAATCAGCCCCAGCATTTT
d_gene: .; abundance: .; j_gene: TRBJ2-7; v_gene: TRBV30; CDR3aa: CAWSSGSVHEQYF; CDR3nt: TGTGCCTGGAGTTCCGGGTCGGTTCACGAGCAGTACTTC
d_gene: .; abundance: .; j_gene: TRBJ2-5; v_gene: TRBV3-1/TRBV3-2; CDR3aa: CASSRRRGSGGGYGTQYF; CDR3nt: TGTGCCAGCAGCCGCCGTAGGGGGAGTGGGGGTGGATATGGGACCCAGTACTTC
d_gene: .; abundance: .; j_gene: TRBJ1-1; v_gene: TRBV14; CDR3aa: CASSQLLGAYTEAFF; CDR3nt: TGTGCCAGCAGCCAGCTACTTGGGGCCTACACTGAAGCTTTCTTT
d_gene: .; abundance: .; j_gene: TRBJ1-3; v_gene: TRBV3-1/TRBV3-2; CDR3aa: CASSQAQASGNTIYF; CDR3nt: TGTGCCAGCAGCCAAGCCCAGGCCTCTGGAAACACCATATATTTT
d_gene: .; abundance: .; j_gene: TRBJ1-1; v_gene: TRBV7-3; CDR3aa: CASSSEPQGGWGSTEAFF; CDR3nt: TGTGCCAGCAGCTCTGAACCACAGGGCGGGTGGGGAAGCACTGAAGCTTTCTTT
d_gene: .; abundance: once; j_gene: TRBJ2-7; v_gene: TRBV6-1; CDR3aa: CASSETSHYEQYF; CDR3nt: TGTGCCAGCAGTGAGACAAGTCACTACGAGCAGTACTTC
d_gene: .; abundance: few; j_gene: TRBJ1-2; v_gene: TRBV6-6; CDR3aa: CASSYDTGNYGYTF; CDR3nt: TGTGCCAGCAGTTACGATACAGGGAACTATGGCTACACCTTC
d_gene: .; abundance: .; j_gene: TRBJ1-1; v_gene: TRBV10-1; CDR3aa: CAPVLHPPHGDTEAFF; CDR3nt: TGCGCCCCAGTTCTCCACCCCCCGCACGGGGACACTGAAGCTTTCTTT
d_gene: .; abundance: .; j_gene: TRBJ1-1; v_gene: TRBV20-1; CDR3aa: CSAHRNSQAFF; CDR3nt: TGCAGTGCTCACAGGAATTCCCAAGCTTTCTTT
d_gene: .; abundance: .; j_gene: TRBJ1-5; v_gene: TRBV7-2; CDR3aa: CASSLGPEQPQHF; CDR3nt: TGTGCCAGCAGCTTAGGCCCCGAGCAGCCCCAGCATTTT
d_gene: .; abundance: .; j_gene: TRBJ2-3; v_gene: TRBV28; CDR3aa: CASSLVLAEPSDTQYF; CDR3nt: TGTGCCAGCAGTTTAGTCCTTGCGGAACCCTCAGATACGCAGTATTTT
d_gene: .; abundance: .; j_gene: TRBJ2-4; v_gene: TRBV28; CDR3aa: CASSLTGTPLAKNIQYF; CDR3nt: TGTGCCAGCAGTCTTACCGGGACACCCCTAGCCAAAAACATTCAGTACTTC
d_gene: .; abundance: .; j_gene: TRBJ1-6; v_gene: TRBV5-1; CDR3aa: CASSLYQDSPLHF; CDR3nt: TGCGCCAGCAGCCTTTATCAGGATTCACCCCTCCACTTT
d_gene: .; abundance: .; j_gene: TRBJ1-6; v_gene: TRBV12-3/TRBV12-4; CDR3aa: CASMREYNSPLHF; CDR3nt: TGTGCCAGCATGAGGGAGTATAATTCACCCCTCCACTTT
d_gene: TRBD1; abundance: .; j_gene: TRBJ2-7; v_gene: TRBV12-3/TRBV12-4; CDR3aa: CASSLGQSYEQYF; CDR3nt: TGTGCCAGCAGTTTGGGACAGTCCTACGAGCAGTACTTC
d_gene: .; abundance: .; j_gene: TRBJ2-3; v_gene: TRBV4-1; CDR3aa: CASSRGASDTQYF; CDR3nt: TGCGCCAGCAGCCGCGGGGCGTCAGATACGCAGTATTTT
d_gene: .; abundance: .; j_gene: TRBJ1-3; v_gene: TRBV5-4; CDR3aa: CASSPSSGVRNTIYF; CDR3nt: TGTGCCAGCAGCCCGTCTTCCGGGGTTCGAAACACCATATATTTT
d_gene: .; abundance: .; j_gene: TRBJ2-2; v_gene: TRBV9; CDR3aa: CASSPLGAGELFF; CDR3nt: TGTGCCAGCAGCCCCCTAGGGGCCGGGGAGCTGTTTTTT
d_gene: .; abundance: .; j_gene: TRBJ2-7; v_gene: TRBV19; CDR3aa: CASSIGMGGAAYEQYF; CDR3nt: TGTGCCAGTAGTATTGGGATGGGCGGGGCGGCCTACGAGCAGTACTTC
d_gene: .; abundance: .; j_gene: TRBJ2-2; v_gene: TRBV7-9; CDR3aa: CASSPRGRGPNTGELFF; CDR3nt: TGTGCCAGCAGCCCACGAGGGCGGGGGCCGAACACCGGGGAGCTGTTTTTT
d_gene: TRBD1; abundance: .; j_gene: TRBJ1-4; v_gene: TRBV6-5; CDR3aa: CASSPGTGGEKLFF; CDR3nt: TGTGCCAGCAGTCCCGGGACAGGGGGGGAAAAACTGTTTTTT
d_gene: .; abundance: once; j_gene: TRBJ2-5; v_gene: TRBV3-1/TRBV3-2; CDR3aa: CASSQRRAQYF; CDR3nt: TGTGCCAGCAGCCAAAGGCGGGCCCAGTACTTC
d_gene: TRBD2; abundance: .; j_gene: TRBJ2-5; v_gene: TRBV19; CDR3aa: CASRAGEETQYF; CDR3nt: TGTGCCAGTAGGGCGGGGGAAGAGACCCAGTACTTC
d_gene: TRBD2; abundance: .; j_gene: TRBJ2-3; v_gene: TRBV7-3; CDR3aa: CASSPGLAGNTDTQYF; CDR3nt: TGTGCCAGCAGCCCGGGACTAGCGGGGAACACAGATACGCAGTATTTT
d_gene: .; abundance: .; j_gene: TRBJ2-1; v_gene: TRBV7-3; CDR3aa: CASSLDPGSSYNEQFF; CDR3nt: TGTGCCAGCAGCTTAGACCCGGGGAGCTCCTACAATGAGCAGTTCTTC
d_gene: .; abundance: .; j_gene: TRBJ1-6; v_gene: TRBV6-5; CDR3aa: CASSYSRFNSPLHF; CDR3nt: TGTGCCAGCAGTTACAGCCGTTTTAATTCACCCCTCCACTTT
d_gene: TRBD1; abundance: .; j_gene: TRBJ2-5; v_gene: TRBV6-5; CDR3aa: CASATGTGQFTQYF; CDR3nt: TGTGCCAGCGCTACCGGGACAGGCCAGTTTACCCAGTACTTC
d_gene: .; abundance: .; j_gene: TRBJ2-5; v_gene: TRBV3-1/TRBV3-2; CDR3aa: CASSQDWALAGQQGETQYF; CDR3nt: TGTGCCAGCAGCCAAGATTGGGCGCTAGCGGGCCAACAGGGGGAGACCCAGTACTTC
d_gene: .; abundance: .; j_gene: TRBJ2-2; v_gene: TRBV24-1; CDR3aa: CATSDFHSGANTGELFF; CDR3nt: TGTGCCACCAGTGATTTTCATTCAGGGGCGAACACCGGGGAGCTGTTTTTT
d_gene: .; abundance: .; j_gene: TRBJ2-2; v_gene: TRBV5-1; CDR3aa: CASSPDSTGELFF; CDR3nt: TGCGCCAGCAGCCCGGACAGCACCGGGGAGCTGTTTTTT
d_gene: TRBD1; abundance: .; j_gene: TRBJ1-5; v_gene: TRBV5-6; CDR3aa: CASSQIQGALDQPQHF; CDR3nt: TGTGCCAGCAGCCAAATACAGGGGGCATTGGATCAGCCCCAGCATTTT
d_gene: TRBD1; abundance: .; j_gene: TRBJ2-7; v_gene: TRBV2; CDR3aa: CASSVEGQGFNEQYF; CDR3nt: TGTGCCAGCAGTGTGGAGGGACAGGGGTTCAACGAGCAGTACTTC
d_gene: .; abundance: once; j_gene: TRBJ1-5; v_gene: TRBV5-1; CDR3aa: CASSQRPGQPQHF; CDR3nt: TGCGCCAGCAGTCAGAGACCCGGGCAGCCCCAGCATTTT
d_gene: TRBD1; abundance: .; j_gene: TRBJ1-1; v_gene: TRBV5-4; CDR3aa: CASSHPGQGVTEAFF; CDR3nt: TGTGCCAGCAGCCACCCGGGACAGGGTGTTACTGAAGCTTTCTTT
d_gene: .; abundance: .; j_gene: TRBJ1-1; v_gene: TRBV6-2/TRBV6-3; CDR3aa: CASSLDRYEAFF; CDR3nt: TGTGCCAGCAGCCTTGACAGGTATGAAGCTTTCTTT
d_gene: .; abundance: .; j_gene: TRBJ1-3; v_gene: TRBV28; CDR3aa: CASSTDSGNTIYF; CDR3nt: TGTGCCAGCAGTACTGATAGTGGAAACACCATATATTTT
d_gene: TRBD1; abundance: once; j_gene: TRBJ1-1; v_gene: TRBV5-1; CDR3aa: CASSLVGQGAQNTEAFF; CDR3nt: TGCGCCAGCAGCTTGGTGGGACAGGGGGCGCAGAACACTGAAGCTTTCTTT
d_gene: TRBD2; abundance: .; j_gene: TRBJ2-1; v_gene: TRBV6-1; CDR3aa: CASSEARASGGNEQFF; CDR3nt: TGTGCCAGCAGTGAAGCGAGGGCTAGCGGGGGTAATGAGCAGTTCTTC
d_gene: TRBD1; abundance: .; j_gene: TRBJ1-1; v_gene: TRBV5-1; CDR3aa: CASSPSGGYTEAFF; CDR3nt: TGCGCCAGCAGCCCCTCAGGGGGGTACACTGAAGCTTTCTTT
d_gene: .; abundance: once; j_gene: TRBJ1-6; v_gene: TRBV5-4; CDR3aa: CASAGGPGNSPLHF; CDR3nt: TGTGCCAGCGCCGGGGGGCCGGGCAATTCACCCCTCCACTTT
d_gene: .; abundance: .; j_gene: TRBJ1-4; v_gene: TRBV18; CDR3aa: CASSIQGNEKLFF; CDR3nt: TGTGCCAGCTCAATACAGGGTAATGAAAAACTGTTTTTT
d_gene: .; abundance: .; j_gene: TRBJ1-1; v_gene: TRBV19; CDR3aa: CASRIRGGTEAFF; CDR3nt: TGTGCCAGTAGGATCAGGGGTGGCACTGAAGCTTTCTTT
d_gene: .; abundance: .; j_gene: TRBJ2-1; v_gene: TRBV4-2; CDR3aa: CASSQVSEGYNEQFF; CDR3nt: TGTGCCAGCAGCCAAGTCTCGGAGGGCTACAATGAGCAGTTCTTC
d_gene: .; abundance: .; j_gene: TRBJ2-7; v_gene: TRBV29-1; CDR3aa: CSVDKADSYEQYF; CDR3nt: TGCAGCGTTGATAAAGCCGACTCCTACGAGCAGTACTTC
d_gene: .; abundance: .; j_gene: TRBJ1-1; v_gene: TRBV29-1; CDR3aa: CSGGAVNTEAFF; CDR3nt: TGCAGCGGGGGGGCGGTGAACACTGAAGCTTTCTTT